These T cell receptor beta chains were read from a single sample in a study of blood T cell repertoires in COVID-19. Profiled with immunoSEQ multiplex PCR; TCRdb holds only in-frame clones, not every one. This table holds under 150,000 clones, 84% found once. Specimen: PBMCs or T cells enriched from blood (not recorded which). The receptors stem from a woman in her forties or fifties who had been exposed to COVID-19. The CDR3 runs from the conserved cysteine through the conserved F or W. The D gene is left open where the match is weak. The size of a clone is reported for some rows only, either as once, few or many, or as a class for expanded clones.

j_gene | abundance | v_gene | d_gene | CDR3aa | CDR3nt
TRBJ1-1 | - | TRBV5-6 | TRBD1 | CASSLEGRGMNTEAFF | TGTGCCAGCAGCTTGGAGGGCAGGGGGATGAACACTGAAGCTTTCTTT
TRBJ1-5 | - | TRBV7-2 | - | CASSWDFNQPQHF | TGTGCCAGCAGCTGGGACTTCAATCAGCCCCAGCATTTT
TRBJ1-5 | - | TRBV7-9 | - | CASKGQSNQPQHF | TGTGCCAGCAAAGGACAGAGCAATCAGCCCCAGCATTTT
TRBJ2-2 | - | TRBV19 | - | CASTLKRGGELFF | TGTGCCAGTACCCTTAAGAGGGGGGGGGAGCTGTTTTTT
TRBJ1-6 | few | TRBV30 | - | CAWSAPGGGSPLHF | TGTGCCTGGAGTGCCCCGGGGGGGGGTTCACCCCTCCACTTT
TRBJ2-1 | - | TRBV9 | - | CASSTYRARGGSRQFF | TGTGCCAGCAGCACCTACAGGGCCCGCGGCGGGAGCCGGCAGTTCTTC
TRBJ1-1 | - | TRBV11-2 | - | CASSPATGNTEAFF | TGTGCCAGCAGCCCCGCGACAGGAAACACTGAAGCTTTCTTT
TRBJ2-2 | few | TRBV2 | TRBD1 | CASTAGTGESGELFF | TGTGCCAGCACCGCCGGGACAGGGGAGTCCGGGGAGCTGTTTTTT
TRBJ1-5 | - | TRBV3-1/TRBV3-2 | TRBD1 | CASSPGQSPNQPQHF | TGTGCCAGCAGCCCGGGACAGAGCCCAAATCAGCCCCAGCATTTT
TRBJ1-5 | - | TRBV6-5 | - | CASSPNGGSYQPQHF | TGTGCCAGCAGTCCCAACGGGGGGAGCTATCAGCCCCAGCATTTT
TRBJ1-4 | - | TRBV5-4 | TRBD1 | CASSRTGDGEKLFF | TGTGCCAGCAGCCGGACAGGGGACGGTGAAAAACTGTTTTTT
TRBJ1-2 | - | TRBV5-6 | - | CASSLSGGTFYGYTF | TGTGCCAGCAGCTTGAGTGGGGGGACTTTCTATGGCTACACCTTC
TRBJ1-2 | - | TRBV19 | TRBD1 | CASTNVGTVGYTF | TGTGCCAGTACCAACGTGGGGACAGTTGGCTACACCTTC
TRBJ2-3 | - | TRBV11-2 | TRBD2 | CASSRGSPSTDTQYF | TGTGCCAGCAGCCGCGGGAGCCCTAGCACAGATACGCAGTATTTT
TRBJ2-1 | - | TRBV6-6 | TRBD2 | CATRGLAGGGYNEQFF | TGTGCCACCCGCGGACTAGCGGGAGGGGGCTACAATGAGCAGTTCTTC
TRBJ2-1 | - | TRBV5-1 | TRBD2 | CASSLGIRLAGNNEQFF | TGCGCCAGCAGCTTGGGGATTAGACTAGCGGGTAACAATGAGCAGTTCTTC
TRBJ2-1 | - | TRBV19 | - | CASTPPNPTTGEQFF | TGTGCCAGTACCCCCCCAAATCCCACCACCGGTGAGCAGTTCTTC
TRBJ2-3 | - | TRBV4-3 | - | CASSQGVAADTQYF | TGCGCCAGCAGCCAAGGAGTAGCCGCAGATACGCAGTATTTT
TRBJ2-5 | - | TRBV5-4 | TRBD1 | CASSLRQGRETQYF | TGTGCCAGCAGCCTAAGACAGGGGCGGGAGACCCAGTACTTC
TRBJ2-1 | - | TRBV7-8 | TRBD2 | CASSLSTSGAAGNEQFF | TGTGCCAGCAGCTTATCGACTAGCGGGGCGGCGGGCAATGAGCAGTTCTTC
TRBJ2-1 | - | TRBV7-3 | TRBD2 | CASSPGLAGNNEQFF | TGTGCCAGCAGCCCGGGACTAGCGGGGAATAATGAGCAGTTCTTC
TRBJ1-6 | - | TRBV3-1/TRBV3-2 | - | CASSQGWTANNSPLHF | TGTGCCAGCAGCCAAGGCTGGACAGCTAATAATTCACCCCTCCACTTT
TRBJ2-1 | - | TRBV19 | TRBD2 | CASSIGAGGWNNEQFF | TGTGCCAGTAGTATAGGAGCGGGAGGTTGGAACAATGAGCAGTTCTTC
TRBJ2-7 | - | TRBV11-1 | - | CASTDLANEQYF | TGTGCCAGCACCGATCTAGCGAACGAGCAGTACTTC
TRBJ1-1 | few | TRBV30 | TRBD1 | CAWSAQGAERAFF | TGTGCCTGGAGCGCACAGGGGGCGGAAAGAGCTTTCTTT
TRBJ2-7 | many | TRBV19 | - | CASTNNSYEQYF | TGTGCCAGTACAAACAACTCCTACGAGCAGTACTTC
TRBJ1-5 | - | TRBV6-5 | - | CASKGPGVNQPQHF | TGTGCCAGCAAAGGTCCAGGGGTCAATCAGCCCCAGCATTTT
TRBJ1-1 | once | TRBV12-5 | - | CASGLVLGQGSRNTEAFF | TGTGCTAGTGGTTTGGTATTGGGGCAGGGTAGCCGGAACACTGAAGCTTTCTTT
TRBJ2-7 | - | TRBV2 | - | CASTGQPSYEQYF | TGTGCCAGCACAGGACAGCCCTCCTACGAGCAGTACTTC
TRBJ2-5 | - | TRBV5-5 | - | CASSLEGRGSETQYF | TGTGCCAGCAGCTTGGAGGGCAGGGGATCAGAGACCCAGTACTTC
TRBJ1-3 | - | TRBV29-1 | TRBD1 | CSARQGSGNTIYF | TGCAGCGCCCGACAGGGGTCTGGAAACACCATATATTTT
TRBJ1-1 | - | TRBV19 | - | CASSPLTVNTEAFF | TGTGCCAGTAGTCCCTTAACAGTGAACACTGAAGCTTTCTTT